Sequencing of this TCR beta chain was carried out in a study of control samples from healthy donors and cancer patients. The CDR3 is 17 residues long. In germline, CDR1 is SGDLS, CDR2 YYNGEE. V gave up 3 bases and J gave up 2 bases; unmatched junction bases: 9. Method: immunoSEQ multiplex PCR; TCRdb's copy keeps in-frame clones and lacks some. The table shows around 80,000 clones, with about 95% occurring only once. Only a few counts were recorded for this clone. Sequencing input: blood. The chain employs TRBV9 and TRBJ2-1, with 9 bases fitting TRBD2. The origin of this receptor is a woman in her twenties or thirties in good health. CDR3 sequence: CASSGAGGGVTYNEQFF. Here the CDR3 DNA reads TGTGCCAGCAGCGGCGCGGGCGGGGGGGTGACCTACAATGAGCAGTTCTTC. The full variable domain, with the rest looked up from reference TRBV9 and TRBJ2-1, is DSGVTQTPKHLITATGQRVTLRCSPRSGDLSVYWYQQSLDQGLQFLIQYYNGEERAKGNILERFSAQQFPDLHSELNLSSLELGDSALYFCASSGAGGGVTYNEQFFGPGTRLTVL.